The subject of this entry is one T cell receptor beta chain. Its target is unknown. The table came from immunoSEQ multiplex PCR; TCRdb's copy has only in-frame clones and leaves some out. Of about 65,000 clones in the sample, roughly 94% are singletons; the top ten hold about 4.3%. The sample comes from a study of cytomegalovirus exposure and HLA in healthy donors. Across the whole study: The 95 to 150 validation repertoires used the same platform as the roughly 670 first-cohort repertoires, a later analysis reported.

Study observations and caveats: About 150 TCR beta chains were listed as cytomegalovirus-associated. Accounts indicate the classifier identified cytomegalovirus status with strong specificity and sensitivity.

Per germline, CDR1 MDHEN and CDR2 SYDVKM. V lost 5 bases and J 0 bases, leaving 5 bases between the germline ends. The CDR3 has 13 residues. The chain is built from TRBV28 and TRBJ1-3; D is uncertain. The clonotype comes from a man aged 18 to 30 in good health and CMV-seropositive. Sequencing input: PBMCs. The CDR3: CASSLSSGNTIYF. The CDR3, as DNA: TGTGCCAGCAGTCTTTCCTCTGGAAACACCATATATTTT.